This TCR beta chain emerged from a study of post-analysis software for immune sequencing data. Notes on the study in general: Among a few TRBV segments more frequent in patients than controls were TRBV5-6, TRBV5-1 and TRBV20-1.

Incorporated into the TCR beta cDNA libraries were unique molecular identifiers, which served to reduce PCR and sequencing biases. From the PCR reads, TCRdb called clonotypes with MiXCR, one entry per CDR3 protein. This sample has about 770,000 distinct CDR3 sequences, with approximately 44% found just once. A note on this clonotype: Its antigen is unidentified. A read error may account for a junction end that differs from germline.

This CDR3 has 17 residues. This receptor was identified in a girl aged 10 to 17 with multiple sclerosis. V usage is TRBV12-3 or TRBV12-4 and J usage is TRBJ2-6, with TRBD1 matching over 7 bases. Sequenced input: blood. In DNA, the CDR3 is TGTGCCAGCACCGGACAGGATATCTACGCCGGGGCCAACGTCCGGACTTTC. Translation gives CASTGQDIYAGANVRTF.